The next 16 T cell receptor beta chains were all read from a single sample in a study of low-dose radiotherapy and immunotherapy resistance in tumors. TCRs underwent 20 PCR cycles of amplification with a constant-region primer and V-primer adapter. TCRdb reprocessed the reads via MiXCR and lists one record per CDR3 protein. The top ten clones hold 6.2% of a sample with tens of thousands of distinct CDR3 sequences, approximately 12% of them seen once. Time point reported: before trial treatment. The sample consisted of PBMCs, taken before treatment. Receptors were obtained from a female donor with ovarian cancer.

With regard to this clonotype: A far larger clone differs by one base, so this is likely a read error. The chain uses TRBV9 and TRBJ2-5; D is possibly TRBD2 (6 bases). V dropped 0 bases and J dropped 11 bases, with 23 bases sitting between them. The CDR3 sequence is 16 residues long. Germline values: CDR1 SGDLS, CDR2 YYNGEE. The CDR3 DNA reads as TGTGCCAGCAGCGTAGAGGCGGGGAGCTCCTACAATGAGCAGTACTTC. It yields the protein CASSVEAGSSYNEQYF.

CDR3 DNA sequence: TGCGCCAGCAGCGTACGGACAGGAGGGATTGAGCAGTTCTTC. Amino acid sequence: CASSVRTGGIEQFF. The chain couples TRBV5-1 to TRBJ2-1, with D maybe TRBD1 (7 bases). There are 14 residues in the CDR3. CDR1 SGHRS and CDR2 YFSETQ come from the germline V gene. Trimming took 4 bases from V and 9 from J, leaving 17 bases between them.

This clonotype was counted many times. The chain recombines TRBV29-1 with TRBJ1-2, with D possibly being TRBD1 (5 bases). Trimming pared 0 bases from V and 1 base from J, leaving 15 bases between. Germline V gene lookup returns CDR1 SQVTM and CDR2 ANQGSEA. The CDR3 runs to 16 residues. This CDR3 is CSVEDREGAFNYGYTF. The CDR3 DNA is TGCAGCGTTGAAGATCGAGAAGGGGCCTTTAACTATGGCTACACCTTC.

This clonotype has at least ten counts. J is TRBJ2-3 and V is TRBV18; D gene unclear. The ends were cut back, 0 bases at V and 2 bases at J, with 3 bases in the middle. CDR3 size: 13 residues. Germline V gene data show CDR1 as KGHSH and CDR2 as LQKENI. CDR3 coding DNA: TGTGCCAGCTCACCACCCTTCACAGATACGCAGTATTTT. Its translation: CASSPPFTDTQYF.

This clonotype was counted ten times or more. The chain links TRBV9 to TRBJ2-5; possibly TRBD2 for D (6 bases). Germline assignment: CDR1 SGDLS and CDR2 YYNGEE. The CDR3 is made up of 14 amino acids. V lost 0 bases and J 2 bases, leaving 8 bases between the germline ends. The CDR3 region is CASSVGSGQETQYF. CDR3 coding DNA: TGTGCCAGCAGCGTAGGTAGCGGTCAAGAGACCCAGTACTTC.

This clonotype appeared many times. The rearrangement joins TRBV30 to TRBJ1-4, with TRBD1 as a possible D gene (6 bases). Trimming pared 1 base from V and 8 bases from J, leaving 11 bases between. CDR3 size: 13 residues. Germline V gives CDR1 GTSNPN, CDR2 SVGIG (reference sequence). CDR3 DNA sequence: TGTGCCTGGAGTGAACAGGGAGGAGAAAAACTGTTTTTT. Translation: CAWSEQGGEKLFF.

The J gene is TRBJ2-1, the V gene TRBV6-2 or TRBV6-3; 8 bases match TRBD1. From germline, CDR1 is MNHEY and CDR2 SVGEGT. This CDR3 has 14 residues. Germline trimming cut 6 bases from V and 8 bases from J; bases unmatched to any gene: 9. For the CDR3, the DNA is TGTGCCAGCAGAAGGACAGGGAAGGGCGATGAGCAGTTCTTC. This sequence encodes CASRRTGKGDEQFF.

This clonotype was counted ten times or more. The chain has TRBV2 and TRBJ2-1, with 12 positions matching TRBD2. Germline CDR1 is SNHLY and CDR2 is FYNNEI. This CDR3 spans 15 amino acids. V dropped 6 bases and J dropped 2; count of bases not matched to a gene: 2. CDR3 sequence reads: CASRLAGGPYNEQFF. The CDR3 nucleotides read TGTGCCAGCAGACTAGCGGGGGGCCCCTACAATGAGCAGTTCTTC.

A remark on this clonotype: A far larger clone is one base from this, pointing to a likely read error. Here the CDR3 reads CVSSLRDRGTGELFF. CDR3 DNA: TGTGTCAGCAGCTTAAGGGACAGGGGAACCGGGGAGCTGTTTTTT. V gene TRBV5-3 combines with J gene TRBJ2-2, with 10 bases identical to TRBD1. TRBV5-3 is an open reading frame, and its role is uncertain. The length of the CDR3 is 15 residues.

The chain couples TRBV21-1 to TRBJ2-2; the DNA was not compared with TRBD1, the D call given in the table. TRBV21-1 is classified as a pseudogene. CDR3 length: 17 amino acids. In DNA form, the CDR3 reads TGTGCCAGCAGCAAAGCAGGACAGGGGGCGGTCACCGGGGAGCTGTTTTTT. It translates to CASSKAGQGAVTGELFF.

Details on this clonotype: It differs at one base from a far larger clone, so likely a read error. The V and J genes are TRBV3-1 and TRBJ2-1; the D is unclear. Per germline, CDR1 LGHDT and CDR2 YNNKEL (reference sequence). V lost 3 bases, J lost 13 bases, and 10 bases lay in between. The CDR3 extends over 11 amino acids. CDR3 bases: TGTGCCAGCAGCCATTCCCAGACCCAGTTCTTC. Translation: CASSHSQTQFF.

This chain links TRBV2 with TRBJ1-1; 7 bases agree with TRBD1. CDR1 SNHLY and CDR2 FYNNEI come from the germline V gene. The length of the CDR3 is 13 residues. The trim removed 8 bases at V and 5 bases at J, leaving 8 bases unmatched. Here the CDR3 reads CASGQEGKTEAFF. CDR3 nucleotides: TGTGCCAGCGGACAGGAAGGGAAAACTGAAGCTTTCTTT.

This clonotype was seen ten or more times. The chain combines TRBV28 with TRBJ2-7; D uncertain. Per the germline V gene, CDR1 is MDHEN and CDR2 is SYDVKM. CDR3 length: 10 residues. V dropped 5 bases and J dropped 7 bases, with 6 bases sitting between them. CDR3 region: CASSDLEQYF. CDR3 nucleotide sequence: TGTGCCAGCAGTGACTTGGAGCAGTACTTC.

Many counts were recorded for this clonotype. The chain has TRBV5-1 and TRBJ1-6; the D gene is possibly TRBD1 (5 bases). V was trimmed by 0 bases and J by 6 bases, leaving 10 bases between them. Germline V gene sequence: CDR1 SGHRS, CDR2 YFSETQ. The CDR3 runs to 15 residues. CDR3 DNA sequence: TGCGCCAGCAGCTTGGGAGGGAGGGGTAATTCACCCCTCCACTTT. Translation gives CASSLGGRGNSPLHF.

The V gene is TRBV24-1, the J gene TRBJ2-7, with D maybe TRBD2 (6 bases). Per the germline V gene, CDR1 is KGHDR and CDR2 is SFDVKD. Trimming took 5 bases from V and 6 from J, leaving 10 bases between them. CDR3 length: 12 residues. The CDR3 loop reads CATSASEGEQYF. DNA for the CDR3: TGTGCCACCAGTGCTTCGGAGGGCGAGCAGTACTTC.

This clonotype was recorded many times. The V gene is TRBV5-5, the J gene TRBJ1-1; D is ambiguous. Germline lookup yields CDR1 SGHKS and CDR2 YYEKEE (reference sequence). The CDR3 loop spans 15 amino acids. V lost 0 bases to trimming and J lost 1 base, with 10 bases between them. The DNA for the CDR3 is TGTGCCAGCAGCTTGGGTGGCAGAGAGAACACTGAAGCTTTCTTT. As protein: CASSLGGRENTEAFF.